The present entry profiles one T cell receptor beta chain with its context. Its antigen remains unknown. This sample stems from a study of vaccination and CD4 T cells after COVID-19. Study as a whole: A median of approximately 72 days (range 14 to 241) separated dose two from the taking of post-vaccine samples.

This CDR3 has 16 amino acids. The ends lost 6 bases at V and 0 bases at J; junction bases unmatched: 6. Germline CDR1 is MNHNS and CDR2 is SASEGT. Treatment here: approximately 11-day PBMC culture with coronavirus spike peptide pools or control peptides (ViraFEST assay). Researchers used the Oncomine TCR Beta short-read assay to sequence DNA from cultured CD4+ T cells. TCRdb used MiXCR to reprocess the PCR reads, holding one entry per CDR3 protein. The sample holds 15,000 to 20,000 distinct CDR3 sequences, just under 30% seen once. This clonotype was sampled from a human donor with COVID-19. Specimen: cultured CD4+ T cells from blood. The chain links TRBV6-1 to TRBJ2-4; TRBD1 aligns across 9 bases. The CDR3 protein is CASRTGGALAKNIQYF. The CDR3 DNA follows: TGTGCCAGCAGGACAGGGGGGGCTTTAGCCAAAAACATTCAGTACTTC.